This T cell receptor (beta chain) was observed in a study of regulatory T cells in long-lasting Graves disease. HTBI primers from iRepertoire and Arm-PCR of CDR3 regions yielded the TCR beta libraries. TCRdb ran MiXCR on the multiplex PCR reads and lists one entry per CDR3 protein. The table lists about 400,000 distinct CDR3 sequences, more than 20% of them singletons, with around 21% in the top ten. This clonotype was seen only a few times. Trimming took 3 bases from V and 4 from J, leaving 6 bases between them. CDR1 is SQVTM, CDR2 ANQGSEA, per germline. The CDR3 loop spans 11 amino acids. This sample's time point: persistent/refractory GD, antithyroid drugs over 5 years with positive TRAb. Following extraction of RNA from PBMCs, that RNA was used to make the TCR library.

The TCR was taken from a female donor with Graves disease. The sequenced sample was peripheral blood mononuclear cells (PBMCs), obtained when the disease was refractory, from a patient treated with antithyroid drugs. The gene calls are TRBV29-1 and TRBJ1-1; D remains ambiguous. CDR3 protein: CSVEEVTEAFF. The CDR3 DNA reads as TGCAGCGTTGAGGAGGTCACTGAAGCTTTCTTT.